This is a list of T cell receptor beta chains from one sample in a study of cytomegalovirus exposure and HLA in healthy donors. Only in-frame clones appear in the TCRdb table, and some are missing; sequencing was by immunoSEQ multiplex PCR. The sample has about 90,000 clones, about 81% seen once. The sequenced sample was PBMCs. The receptors come from a man aged 18 to 35 in good health and CMV-seronegative. Both conserved end residues are trimmed from each CDR3. The D gene is left open where the match is weak. Clone size is not always given. Where it is, it says once, few, many or a class for expanded clones.

V | D | size | CDR3
TRBV9 | . | . | ASSVAGTSTDTQY
TRBV7-9 | TRBD1 | . | ASSSYRGESNQPQH
TRBV6-5 | . | few | ASRVSRTAYGYT
TRBV7-3 | . | . | ASRLGSSGANVLT
TRBV4-3 | TRBD1 | few | ASSQDLRDSLHYGYT
TRBV19 | . | . | ASSIIPGNQPQH
TRBV28 | . | . | ASSPTGLAKNIQY
TRBV18 | . | . | ASSAGSGEQY
TRBV7-2 | . | . | ASSLGPTLSTDTQY
TRBV15 | TRBD2 | . | ATSRGLAKSQETQY
TRBV5-1 | TRBD2 | . | ASRRGLAGEIDIQY
TRBV5-1 | . | . | ASSPSWQVNTEAF
TRBV2 | . | . | ASDQLGVGDTQY
TRBV5-4 | . | . | ASSLRRNDGEQY
TRBV7-9 | . | . | ASSLATVLPYGYT
TRBV27 | TRBD1 | . | ASSLFGPGQGSREQY
TRBV19 | . | . | AASVPGGEQF
TRBV27 | TRBD1 | . | ASSTLQGANYGYT
TRBV7-9 | . | once | ASSSPGGNSNQPQH
TRBV27 | TRBD1 | . | ASSSGTGEGVQH
TRBV6-5 | TRBD1 | . | ASSPSGQFAYEQY
TRBV29-1 | TRBD1 | . | STGGGSAYNEQF
TRBV15 | . | . | ATSRNSRTTNEKLF
TRBV5-1 | TRBD2 | . | ASSLAGGGYMNEQF
TRBV30 | . | . | AWVGQGLYEQY
TRBV6-1 | TRBD1 | . | ASPRTGGFGTQY
TRBV10-3 | TRBD1 | . | AFSTGNGFGEQY
TRBV11-3 | . | . | ASSGSSYEQY
TRBV6-5 | . | . | ASSYRTGLLGYT
TRBV14 | . | . | ASSPYSGSNTEAF
TRBV5-4 | . | . | ASSLGGSGATYNEQF
TRBV9 | . | . | ASSPEANEKLF
TRBV28 | TRBD2 | . | ASSSIAGALYEQY